The rows below give T cell receptor beta chains drawn from one sample of a study of Ad26.COV2.S vaccination and SARS-CoV-2 variants. Profiling relied on immunoSEQ multiplex PCR, and the TCRdb table lists in-frame clones only, not all of them. Of about 390,000 clones in the sample, 88% were seen once. This sample comprised peripheral blood, obtained in a trial of Ad26.COV2.S vaccine versus placebo. These receptors originate from a person aged 18-65 years who received the Ad26.COV2.S COVID-19 vaccine or a placebo. The CDR3 runs from the conserved cysteine through the conserved F or W. The D gene is left open where the match is weak. Clone size is stated in some rows and not others, as once, few, many or a class when expanded.

v_call	clone_size	d_call	j_call	cdr3_nt	cdr3_aa
TRBV10-3	-	TRBD1	TRBJ2-2	TGTGCCATCAAAACAGGGGACACCGGGGAGCTGTTTTTT	CAIKTGDTGELFF
TRBV3-1/TRBV3-2	-	-	TRBJ1-2	TGTGCCAGCGGGACGGCAGCCTATGGCTACACCTTC	CASGTAAYGYTF
TRBV5-6	-	-	TRBJ1-2	TGTGCCAGCAGCTTGGTTACAGACTATGGCTACACCTTC	CASSLVTDYGYTF
TRBV5-1	-	-	TRBJ2-3	TGCGCCAGCAGCTTGGGCGACGTGGCTCCCACAGATACGCAGTATTTT	CASSLGDVAPTDTQYF
TRBV24-1	once	TRBD2	TRBJ2-1	TGTGCCACCAGTGTCGGCGGGAGTTCCTACAATGAGCAGTTCTTC	CATSVGGSSYNEQFF
TRBV6-5	once	-	TRBJ1-2	TGTGCCAGCAGTTACTCGACTTCGGGGACCGGCTACACCTTC	CASSYSTSGTGYTF
TRBV6-1	-	-	TRBJ2-1	TGTGCCAGCAGTGATTATCCAGGGAGCAATGAGCAGTTCTTC	CASSDYPGSNEQFF
TRBV19	-	TRBD1	TRBJ1-2	TGTGCCAGTACCGCTGGGTCCAGGGGGAACTATGGCTACACCTTC	CASTAGSRGNYGYTF
TRBV6-6	-	-	TRBJ1-6	TGTGCCAGCAGGATGCGGGGGATTGGTTCACCCCTCCACTTT	CASRMRGIGSPLHF
TRBV7-8	-	TRBD1	TRBJ2-7	TGTGCCAGCAACTCGCGCCGGGACAGGGGGACTTACGAGCAGTACTTC	CASNSRRDRGTYEQYF
TRBV19	-	TRBD1	TRBJ2-5	TGTGCCAGTAGTCCATATCCGGGCAGGGGGCTGGGTGAGACCCAGTACTTC	CASSPYPGRGLGETQYF
TRBV6-2/TRBV6-3	-	-	TRBJ2-3	TGTGCCAGCAGTTACTTTTCGGGGGGCACAGATACGCAGTATTTT	CASSYFSGGTDTQYF
TRBV6-6	-	-	TRBJ1-2	TGTGCCAGCAGTTACTCAAAGGGCAACTATGGCTACACCTTC	CASSYSKGNYGYTF
TRBV7-8	-	-	TRBJ1-1	TGTGCCAGCAGCTTAGCCCCTACCATTACTGAAGCTTTCTTT	CASSLAPTITEAFF
TRBV6-5	-	-	TRBJ1-5	TGTGCCACTCGATTAGAGGGTGCTAGCAATCAGCCCCAGCATTTT	CATRLEGASNQPQHF
TRBV27	once	-	TRBJ1-1	TGTGCCAGCAGTTTAGGAGGGAGGGGGGCTGAAGCTTTCTTT	CASSLGGRGAEAFF
TRBV14	-	TRBD1	TRBJ1-2	TGTGCCAGCAGCCGCCGGGACAGCACCTCTTATGGCTACACCTTC	CASSRRDSTSYGYTF
TRBV10-3	-	-	TRBJ2-7	TGTGCCCACGGCACTAACGGCTACGAGCAGTACTTC	CAHGTNGYEQYF
TRBV7-2	once	-	TRBJ2-1	TGTGCCAGCAGCCAACGGGGCCTCCGCTCCTACAATGAGCAGTTCTTC	CASSQRGLRSYNEQFF
TRBV6-5	-	-	TRBJ1-2	TGTGCCAGCAGCCAGGAGCAGATGAACTATGGCTACACCTTC	CASSQEQMNYGYTF
TRBV12-3/TRBV12-4	-	-	TRBJ1-2	TGTGCCAGCAGACCCGACAGTGGCGGTGGCTACACCTTC	CASRPDSGGGYTF
TRBV12-3/TRBV12-4	-	-	TRBJ2-2	TGTGCCAGCCTCGGACGTTCCACCGGGGAGCTGTTTTTT	CASLGRSTGELFF